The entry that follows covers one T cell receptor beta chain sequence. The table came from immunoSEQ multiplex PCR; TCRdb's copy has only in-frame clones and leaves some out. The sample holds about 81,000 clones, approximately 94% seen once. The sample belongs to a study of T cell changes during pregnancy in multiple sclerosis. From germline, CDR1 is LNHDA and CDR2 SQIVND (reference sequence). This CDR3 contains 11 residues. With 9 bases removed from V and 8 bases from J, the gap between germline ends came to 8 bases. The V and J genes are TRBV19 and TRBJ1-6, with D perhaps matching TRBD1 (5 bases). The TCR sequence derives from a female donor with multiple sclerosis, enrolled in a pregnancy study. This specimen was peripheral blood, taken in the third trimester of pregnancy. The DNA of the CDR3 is TGTGCCAGGCTCAGGGATTCACCCCTCCACTTT. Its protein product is CARLRDSPLHF.